Many counts were recorded for the clone carrying this T cell receptor beta chain. Its target is unknown. This sample was taken from a study of post-analysis software for immune sequencing data. Overall study context: Disease courses included relapsing-remitting, secondary progressive and progressive-relapsing multiple sclerosis. Study outcomes and limitations: Patients carried 5 or 6 TRBV segments more frequently than controls did, and TRBV5-6, TRBV5-1 and TRBV20-1 were among them. Normalized Chao1 diversity was significantly lower in multiple sclerosis patients than in controls.

This CDR3 has 14 amino acids. V was clipped by 2 bases and J by 2 bases, with 8 bases between them. The germline V gene has CDR1 SGHRS and CDR2 YFSETQ. Unique molecular identifiers had been added to the TCR beta cDNA libraries. The source material, roughly 0.9 to 10 million T cells, gave rise to 450,000 to 550,000 cDNA molecules. TCRdb re-derived calls from the PCR reads in MiXCR, one entry per CDR3 protein. The sample has about 180,000 distinct CDR3 sequences; roughly 30% are singletons. Material for sequencing was blood. The chain is built from TRBV5-1 and TRBJ2-1; no clear D gene. The receptor's source is a girl aged 5-17 years with multiple sclerosis. CDR3 region: CASSFETTYNEQFF. The DNA of the CDR3 is TGCGCCAGCAGCTTTGAAACCACCTACAATGAGCAGTTCTTC.